This T cell receptor (beta chain) was captured by sequencing in a study of early T cells in non-severe SARS-CoV-2 infection. Looking at the study overall: The sequenced material was bulk RNA from unsorted whole blood, and its chains were unpaired.

Researchers attached unique molecular identifiers to individual cDNA molecules. TCRdb reprocessed the 5' RACE reads with MiXCR, giving one entry per CDR3 protein. This sample has about 92,000 distinct CDR3 sequences, with over 13% found just once. The CDR3 sequence is 14 residues long. V lost 6 bases and J lost 1, with 13 bases in between. CDR1 and CDR2 from the germline V gene are SGHAT and FQNNGV. Study-level points and caveats: VDJdb matching, biased toward anti-spike CD8 responses, missed private and CD4 specificities.

A word on this clonotype: Its antigen remains unidentified.

Material for sequencing was whole blood. The sequence was collected from an adult who was a healthcare worker with PCR-confirmed SARS-CoV-2 infection or an uninfected control (not recorded which). V is TRBV11-2 and J is TRBJ2-7; D possibly matches TRBD1 or TRBD2 (7 bases each). The CDR3 protein is CASSRQGGSYEQYF. The CDR3, as DNA: TGTGCCAGCAGTAGACAGGGAGGGTCCTACGAGCAGTACTTC.